The subject of this entry is one T cell receptor beta chain. V was shortened by 5 bases and J by 6 bases, with 22 bases between the two germline ends. The CDR3 consists of 16 residues. CDR1 SGDLS and CDR2 YYNGEE come from the germline V gene. This entry is derived from a study of cytomegalovirus exposure and HLA in healthy donors. Libraries were prepared by immunoSEQ multiplex PCR; TCRdb keeps only in-frame clonotypes and omits some of them. Counted here are about 180,000 clones, 85% occurring once; the ten biggest clones make up approximately 16%. This clonotype originated in a man between 18 and 35 years old in good health and CMV-seropositive. The genes are TRBV9 and TRBJ2-3; possibly TRBD2 for D (5 bases). Sequencing was done on a sample of PBMCs. CDR3 nucleotides: TGTGCCAGCAGTATGGGAGAAGGCAACCCCGCGGATACGCAGTATTTT. Its protein is CASSMGEGNPADTQYF.